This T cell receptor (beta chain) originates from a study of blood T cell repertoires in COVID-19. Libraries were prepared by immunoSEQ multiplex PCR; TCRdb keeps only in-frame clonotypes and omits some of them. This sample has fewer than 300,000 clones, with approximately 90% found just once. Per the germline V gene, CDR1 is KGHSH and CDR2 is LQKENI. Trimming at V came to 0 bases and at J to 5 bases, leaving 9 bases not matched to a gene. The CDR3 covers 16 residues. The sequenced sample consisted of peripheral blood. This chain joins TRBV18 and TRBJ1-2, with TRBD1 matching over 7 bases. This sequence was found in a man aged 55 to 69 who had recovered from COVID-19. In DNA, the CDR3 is TGTGCCAGCTCACCACCAGGACAGCGACAGGGATATGGCTACACCTTC. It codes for CASSPPGQRQGYGYTF.